This T cell receptor (beta chain) was recovered during a study of T-cell memory formation after mild COVID-19 (dated by TCRdb to about 2021). Notes on the research overall: Most TCR sequence clusters were specific to one of the two donors. In a couple of donors, T-cell clones that expanded and contracted after mild COVID-19 were followed by sequencing TCRalpha and TCRbeta repertoires longitudinally. The cohort was made up of two young adult volunteers, one female and one male, who were previously healthy.

Here V drops 5 bases and J drops 1 base, and the junction holds 6 bases not matched to any gene. The CDR3 runs 15 amino acids, cysteine and phenylalanine included. Only the CDR3 DNA stays, 45 bases, in frame from base 1. CDR1 and CDR2 were assigned from the germline V gene as SGHRS and YFSETQ. Ficoll-Paque density gradient centrifugation was the method used to isolate PBMCs. The sample holds many counts of this clonotype. Its target antigen remains unknown. Per-base qualities were not stored, and no clone one base away is much larger. Sequencing used an Illumina NovaSeq 6000. cDNA libraries for TCRalpha and TCRbeta were prepared by 5'RACE using constant-segment primers, with sample barcodes and unique molecular identifiers added. RNA was extracted from every sample with Trizol reagent. Amplification of the libraries took two PCR steps, and the second step added a second sample barcode plus Illumina TruSeq adapters. Sequencing of libraries was performed on an Illumina NovaSeq with 2 x 150 bp paired-end reads. Per the authors' processing: With migec v1.2.7, reads were demultiplexed and then collapsed into UMI-guided consensus sequences. With mixcr v2.1.11, UMI consensuses were aligned to TRA and TRB V and J templates and assembled into clonotypes. Clonotypes were classified as expanded or contracted when called significant by both edgeR and NoisET, with noise models trained on biological replicates. For edgeR calls, the cutoffs were a false discovery rate-adjusted p below 0.01 and a log2 fold-change threshold of 1. As an exploratory analysis of dynamics, max-normalized trajectories of the 1000 most abundant clonotypes were examined with PCA combined with hierarchical clustering. Separately sequenced CD4+ and CD8+ repertoires were used to assign the CD4 or CD8 phenotype of responding clones. Clones were called with MiXCR by TCRdb after fastp trimmed the public reads at Q25, and only in-frame beta chains were retained. Rows matching on CDR3 protein sequence are summarized as one entry with the most common DNA and genes. TCRdb's processing, not the authors' own work, is the source of the V and J calls. The sample table holds around 390,000 distinct CDR3 sequences, of which 16% were seen once. The top ten hold around a fifth of the sample.

The investigation overall reported the following: From day 15 to 85, contracting clones showed balanced CD4/CD8 phenotypes, whereas a second wave of clones that expanded from day 15 to 37 leaned towards CD4+. Some responding clones were found in pre-infection memory, which suggests that pre-existing cross-reactive memory T cells took part in the SARS-CoV-2 response. Contracting CD4+ clones were found mainly in CM and EM memory subsets, while CD8+ clones were enriched in EMRA. Whether the second-wave clones peaking on day 37 were SARS-CoV-2 specific was not confirmed. The study covered only a couple of mild cases, and larger cohorts including severe cases with pre-infection samples were considered necessary.

The chain uses TRBV5-1 and TRBJ1-1; TRBD1 lines up with 9 middle nucleotides. Sequencing was done on a sample of PBMCs or a T cell subset sorted from them (not recorded which). This clonotype originated in a man aged 18 to 30 who had mild COVID-19 (a few samples of this study predate the infection). The sample titles of this study are shuffled in the database, so cell type and time point are left out; the donor was told from shared clones. The nucleotide sequence is given as TGCGCCAGCAGTGGGACAGGGATGACGAACACTGAAGCTTTCTTT. Translated, this gives CASSGTGMTNTEAFF.